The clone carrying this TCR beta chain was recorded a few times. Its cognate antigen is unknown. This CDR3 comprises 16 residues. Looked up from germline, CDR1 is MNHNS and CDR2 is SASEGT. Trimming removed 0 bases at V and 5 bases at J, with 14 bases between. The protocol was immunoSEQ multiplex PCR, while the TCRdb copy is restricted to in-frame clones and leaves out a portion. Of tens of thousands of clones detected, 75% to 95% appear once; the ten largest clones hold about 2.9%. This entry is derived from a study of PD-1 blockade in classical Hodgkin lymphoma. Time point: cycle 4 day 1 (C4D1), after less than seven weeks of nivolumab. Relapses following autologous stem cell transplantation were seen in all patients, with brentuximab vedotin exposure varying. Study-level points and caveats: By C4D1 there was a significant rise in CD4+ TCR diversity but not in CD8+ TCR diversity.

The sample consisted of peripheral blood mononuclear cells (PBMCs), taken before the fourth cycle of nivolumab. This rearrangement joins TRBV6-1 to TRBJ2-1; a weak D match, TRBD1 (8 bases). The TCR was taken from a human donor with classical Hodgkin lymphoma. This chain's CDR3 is CASSEATQGGHNEQFF. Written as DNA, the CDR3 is TGTGCCAGCAGTGAAGCTACACAGGGGGGGCACAATGAGCAGTTCTTC.